This is a list of T cell receptor beta chains from one sample in a study of response to subunit inactivated influenza vaccine. One entry per CDR3 protein results from TCRdb running MiXCR on the RT-PCR reads. The sample lists about 610,000 distinct CDR3 sequences, 11% to 15% occurring once. Here the sequenced sample was PBMCs from blood, taken 11 to 12 days after vaccination. These receptors all stem from a man aged 50-59 years who received an inactivated influenza vaccine. CDR3s include the opening cysteine and the closing phenylalanine or tryptophan. Fields, in order: clone size, D gene, V gene, CDR3 length, J gene, CDR3 DNA, CDR3 protein. D genes are given only for firm matches. Clone size is shown for a subset of rows, as once, few, many or a class of expanded clone.

>few|.|TRBV2|14|TRBJ1-2
TGTGCCAGCAGAAAGGATGGGGCTCGCTATGGCTACACCTTC
CASRKDGARYGYTF
>many|.|TRBV6-6|11|TRBJ2-1
TGTGCCAGCACCGACTACAATGAGCAGTTCTTC
CASTDYNEQFF
>few|TRBD2|TRBV4-3|16|TRBJ2-7
TGCGCCAGCAGCCAAGATGTCCTAGCGGGAGGCTACGAGCAGTACTTC
CASSQDVLAGGYEQYF
>few|.|TRBV10-3|13|TRBJ1-6
TGTGCCATCCCGCAGGGGTCTAATTCACCCCTCCACTTT
CAIPQGSNSPLHF
>many|.|TRBV28|14|TRBJ2-3
TGTGCCAGCAGCGCGGGACAGTCCACAGATACGCAGTATTTT
CASSAGQSTDTQYF
>.|.|TRBV29-1|12|TRBJ2-5
TGCAGCGGCCGGGTCCCTGAAGGGACCCAGTACTTC
CSGRVPEGTQYF
>.|TRBD2|TRBV7-6|18|TRBJ2-1
TGTGCCAGCAGCTTAGCAAGCGGGAGGCTGAGCTCCTACAATGAGCAGTTCTTC
CASSLASGRLSSYNEQFF
>few|.|TRBV27|16|TRBJ2-7
TGTGCCAGCAGTTTATCGATCTCGCGTGGGGCCTACGAGCAGTACTTC
CASSLSISRGAYEQYF
>few|.|TRBV5-1|15|TRBJ2-1
TGCGCCAGCAGCCCGTCGGGAGACTCCTACAATGAGCAGTTCTTC
CASSPSGDSYNEQFF
>.|.|TRBV29-1|12|TRBJ2-7
TGCAGCGTTATTGACGGGACCTACGAGCAGTACTTC
CSVIDGTYEQYF
>few|.|TRBV6-5|16|TRBJ1-5
TGTGCCAGCAGTTCTGACCGGGCCCGGGGGCATCAGCCCCAGCATTTT
CASSSDRARGHQPQHF
>.|TRBD1|TRBV29-1|14|TRBJ2-7
TGCAGCGTCCAACAAGGGGGCAGGGGATACGAGCAGTACTTC
CSVQQGGRGYEQYF
>many|TRBD1|TRBV5-1|14|TRBJ2-7
TGCGCCAGCAGCATACAGGGGTTATCCTACGAGCAGTACTTC
CASSIQGLSYEQYF
>once|TRBD1|TRBV6-1|16|TRBJ2-2
TGTGCCAGCAGCGAGGAGACAGGGTTGAACACCGCGGAGCTGTTTTTT
CASSEETGLNTAELFF
>few|TRBD2|TRBV11-1|18|TRBJ2-3
TGTGCCAGCAGCGCGCCGGGACTAGCGGGGGGGCCTACAGATACGCAGTATTTT
CASSAPGLAGGPTDTQYF
>.|TRBD1|TRBV9|14|TRBJ2-1
TGTGCCAGCAGCGAGGGGACAGGTTACAATGAGCAGTTCTTC
CASSEGTGYNEQFF
>few|.|TRBV4-2|15|TRBJ2-5
TGTGCCAGCAGCCAAGATGATCTGGGGCAAGAGACCCAGTACTTC
CASSQDDLGQETQYF
>.|TRBD1|TRBV7-2|15|TRBJ1-1
TGTGCCAGCAGTTCAGGAGGGGGCTCGCACACTGAAGCTTTCTTT
CASSSGGGSHTEAFF
>many|.|TRBV3-1|15|TRBJ2-1
TGTGCCAGCAGCCATGAACCGGACGTATACAATGAGCAGTTCTTC
CASSHEPDVYNEQFF
>.|.|TRBV23-1|15|TRBJ2-7
TGCGCCAGCAGTCAATCGCCACAGAAAACCTACGAGCAGTACTTC
CASSQSPQKTYEQYF
>.|TRBD2|TRBV2|16|TRBJ2-7
TGTGCCAGCAGTGAAGCCGGGGGAGGGCCCTCGAGCGAGCAGTACTTC
CASSEAGGGPSSEQYF
>.|.|TRBV7-6|16|TRBJ1-4
TGTGCCAGCAGCACACCCCAGACAGGTCGCGGAGAAAAACTGTTTTTT
CASSTPQTGRGEKLFF
>few|.|TRBV14|13|TRBJ2-5
TGTGCCAGCAGCCAAGACTTCTTACAGACCCAGTACTTC
CASSQDFLQTQYF
>few|.|TRBV5-1|18|TRBJ1-2
TGCGCCAGCAGCTCGGCAGGTGGGGGAGACGGGACACTCTATGGCTACACCTTC
CASSSAGGGDGTLYGYTF
>.|.|TRBV7-2|14|TRBJ2-5
TGTGCCAGCAGCTTAAGGGACACCCAAGAGACCCAGTACTTC
CASSLRDTQETQYF
>few|.|TRBV20-1|11|TRBJ1-1
TGCAGTCCCCACCGGAACACTGAAGCTTTCTTT
CSPHRNTEAFF
>few|.|TRBV5-1|15|TRBJ2-5
TGCGCCAGCAGCAGGAGACGGATCTACCAAGAGACCCAGTACTTC
CASSRRRIYQETQYF
>.|TRBD1|TRBV29-1|15|TRBJ2-3
TGCAGCGTTTTATCCTACCCAGGGGGAGAAGATACGCAGTATTTT
CSVLSYPGGEDTQYF
>.|.|TRBV5-1|14|TRBJ2-7
TGCGCCAGCAGCAACGTGGCGGGATCCTACGAGCAGTACTTC
CASSNVAGSYEQYF
>.|.|TRBV6-5|14|TRBJ2-7
TGTGCCAGCAGTTACTCCCGGGGTGGAAACGAGCAGTACTTC
CASSYSRGGNEQYF
>many|.|TRBV20-1|16|TRBJ1-5
TGCAGTGCTAGAGATAACTCTTACAGGGCGGATCAGCCCCAGCATTTT
CSARDNSYRADQPQHF